What follows are 9 T cell receptor beta chains derived from one specimen sequenced in a study of cytomegalovirus exposure and HLA in healthy donors. The PCR had 60 Vbeta and 13 Jbeta primers. This table comes from immunoSEQ multiplex PCR, and its TCRdb copy is limited to in-frame clones, with some not included. The table has 150,000 to 200,000 clones, roughly 79% seen once. The sequenced material came from PBMCs. These TCRs come from a woman aged 45-60 years in good health and CMV-seropositive.

This chain joins TRBV6-1 and TRBJ2-1, with 8 bases lining up with TRBD1. Trimming at V came to 8 bases and at J to 3 bases, leaving 9 bases not matched to a gene. The CDR3 consists of 15 residues. In germline, CDR1 is MNHNS, CDR2 SASEGT. As DNA, the CDR3 is TGTGCCAGCGGCACAGGGGGGAATCGCTACAATGAGCAGTTCTTC. Residues: CASGTGGNRYNEQFF.

The gene calls are TRBV29-1 and TRBJ2-4, with unresolved D. V was trimmed by 5 bases and J by 9 bases, leaving 11 bases between them. The CDR3 spans 11 residues. Per the germline V gene, CDR1 is SQVTM and CDR2 is ANQGSEA. The CDR3 loop is CSVSSSGIQYF. CDR3 DNA: TGCAGCGTTAGCTCTAGTGGCATTCAGTACTTC. The full variable domain, completed using reference TRBV29-1 and TRBJ2-4, is SAVISQKPSRDICQRGTSLTIQCQVDSQVTMMFWYRQQPGQSLTLIATANQGSEATYESGFVIDKFPISRPNLTFSTLTVSNMSPEDSSIYLCSVSSSGIQYFGAGTRLSVL.

The CDR3 loop is CASGGRIRNQPQHF. For the CDR3, the DNA is TGTGCTAGTGGAGGGAGGATTAGAAATCAGCCCCAGCATTTT. The rearrangement links TRBV12-5 to TRBJ1-5; D is uncertain. Germline V gene lookup returns CDR1 LGHNT and CDR2 FRNRAP. V shed 6 bases and J shed 4 bases, with 13 bases lying between them. The CDR3 has 14 amino acids.

The chain has TRBV5-5 and TRBJ2-1, with TRBD2 matching 11 bases. V shed 4 bases, J shed 8 bases, and the junction held 8 bases outside the gene matches. The CDR3 sequence is 15 residues long. Germline-derived CDR1 and CDR2 are SGHKS and YYEKEE (reference sequence). The CDR3 DNA sequence: TGTGCCAGCAGCAAGACTAGCGGGAAAGCCTATGAGCAGTTCTTC. Its translation: CASSKTSGKAYEQFF.

The chain joins TRBV7-9 to TRBJ2-1; a weak D match, TRBD1 (5 bases). Germline V CDR1 and CDR2: SEHNR, FQNEAQ (reference sequence). V lost 3 bases, J lost 6 bases, and 12 bases lay in between. The CDR3 length is 14 residues. This CDR3 is CASSFQGMANEQFF. The CDR3 nucleotides are TGTGCCAGCAGCTTCCAGGGTATGGCCAATGAGCAGTTCTTC.

To note about this clone: This specimen includes other DNA sequences encoding the same CDR3. The genes are TRBV5-6 and TRBJ1-1; D unresolved. The CDR3 runs to 12 residues. V lost 4 bases to trimming and J lost 11 bases, with 15 bases between them. CDR1 and CDR2 from the germline V gene are SGHDT and YYEEEE. The CDR3 spells CASSPRLEPAFF. CDR3 DNA: TGTGCCAGCAGCCCGCGGCTCGAGCCCGCTTTCTTT.

The chain uses TRBV6-6 and TRBJ1-5, with no clear D. Germline lookup yields CDR1 MNHNY and CDR2 SVGAGI (reference sequence). The CDR3 runs 12 residues. V was trimmed by 2 bases and J by 5 bases, leaving 4 bases between them. CDR3 sequence reads: CASSYTDQPQHF. Written as DNA, the CDR3 is TGTGCCAGCAGTTACACAGATCAGCCCCAGCATTTT.

This clone has a handful of counts. The rearrangement joins TRBV10-2 to TRBJ1-5, with D possibly being TRBD1 (5 bases). Trimming pared 6 bases from V and 6 bases from J, leaving 12 bases between. Germline V CDR1 and CDR2: WSHSY, SAAADI. The CDR3 is 13 residues long. The CDR3 loop reads CASSGGNTQPQHF. In nucleotides, the CDR3 is TGCGCCAGCAGCGGGGGAAACACTCAGCCCCAGCATTTT.

The chain combines TRBV2 with TRBJ1-4; D is unresolved. V lost 10 bases, J lost 0 bases, and 9 bases lay in between. Germline values: CDR1 SNHLY, CDR2 FYNNEI. This CDR3 has 13 amino acids. This CDR3 is CATLRATNEKLFF. In DNA, the CDR3 is TGTGCCACCCTAAGAGCAACTAATGAAAAACTGTTTTTT.